This T cell receptor beta chain emerged from a study of identical twins. Deletions cut 5 bases from V and 4 bases from J, with 22 bases between. CDR3 length: 16 amino acids. CDR1 is DFQATT and CDR2 is SNEGSKA in the germline V gene (reference sequence). A single record per CDR3 protein comes from TCRdb applying MiXCR to the 5' RACE reads. The repertoire holds approximately 680,000 distinct CDR3 sequences, just over 7% seen once, with 1.5% to 2% in the top ten. In this sample, this clonotype turned up a few times. Antigen unknown. General study points: Out-of-frame beta sequences exhibited a weaker degree of excess twin sharing. Excess low generation probability was seen in twin-shared out-of-frame alpha sequences.

These data were also filed under a second study, of yellow fever vaccine responses in identical twins.

Sequenced sample: PBMCs. The origin of this receptor is a young woman in good health. V usage is TRBV20-1 and J usage is TRBJ2-3; perhaps D is TRBD1 or TRBD2 (5 bases each). The CDR3 coding sequence is TGCAGTGCTGCCCAGGGAGCCCGGACCACTCCAGATACGCAGTATTTT. This encodes CSAAQGARTTPDTQYF.